This T cell receptor (beta chain) was recovered during a study of radiotherapy plus CTLA-4 blockade in lung cancer. Chemo-refractory metastatic non-small-cell lung cancer patients received focal radiation with ipilimumab CTLA-4 blockade. Generated by immunoSEQ multiplex PCR, the TCRdb table keeps only in-frame clones and is missing some. This table holds roughly 90,000 clones, approximately 82% found once. This clone has ten or more counts. This sequence originates from a human donor with non-small cell lung cancer that progressed on radiotherapy plus ipilimumab. Sequencing used peripheral blood, obtained from a patient treated with radiotherapy plus ipilimumab.

CDR3 DNA: TGTGCTACCAACAGCCTTTATAGCAATCAGCCCCAGCATTTT. It is translated as CATNSLYSNQPQHF. The V gene is TRBV28, the J gene TRBJ1-5; D is unresolved. Germline values: CDR1 MDHEN, CDR2 SYDVKM. The CDR3 consists of 14 residues.